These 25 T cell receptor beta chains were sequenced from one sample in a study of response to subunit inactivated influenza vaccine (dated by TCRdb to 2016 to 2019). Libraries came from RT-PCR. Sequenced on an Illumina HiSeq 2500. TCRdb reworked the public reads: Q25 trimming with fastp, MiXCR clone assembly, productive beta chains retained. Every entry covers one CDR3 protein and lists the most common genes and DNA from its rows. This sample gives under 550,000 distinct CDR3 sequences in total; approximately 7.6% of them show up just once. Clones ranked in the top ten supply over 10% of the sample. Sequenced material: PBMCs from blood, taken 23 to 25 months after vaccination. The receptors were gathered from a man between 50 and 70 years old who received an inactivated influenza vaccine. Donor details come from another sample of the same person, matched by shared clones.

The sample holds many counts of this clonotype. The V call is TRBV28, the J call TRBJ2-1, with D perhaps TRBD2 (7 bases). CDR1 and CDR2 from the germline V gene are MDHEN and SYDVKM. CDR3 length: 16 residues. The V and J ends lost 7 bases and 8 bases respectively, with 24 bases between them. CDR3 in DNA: TGTGCCAGCACCGACTGGGGGGGCCCATATTTCCATGAGCAGTTCTTC. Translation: CASTDWGGPYFHEQFF.

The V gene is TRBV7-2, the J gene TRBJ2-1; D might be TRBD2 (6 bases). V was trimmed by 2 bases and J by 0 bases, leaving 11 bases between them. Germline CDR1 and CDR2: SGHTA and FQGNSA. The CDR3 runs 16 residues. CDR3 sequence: CASSLCGGISYNEQFF. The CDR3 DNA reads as TGTGCCAGCAGCTTATGCGGCGGGATCTCCTACAATGAGCAGTTCTTC. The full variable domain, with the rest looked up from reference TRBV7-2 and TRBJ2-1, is GAGVSQSPSNKVTEKGKDVELRCDPISGHTALYWYRQSLGQGLEFLIYFQGNSAPDKSGLPSDRFSAERTGGSVSTLTIQRTQQEDSAVYLCASSLCGGISYNEQFFGPGTRLTVL.

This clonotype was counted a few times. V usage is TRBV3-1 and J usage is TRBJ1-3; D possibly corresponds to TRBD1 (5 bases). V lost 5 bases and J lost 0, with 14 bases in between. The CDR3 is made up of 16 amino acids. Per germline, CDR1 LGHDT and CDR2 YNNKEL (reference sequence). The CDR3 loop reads CASSVRDLRSGNTIYF. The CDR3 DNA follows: TGTGCCAGCAGCGTCCGGGACCTTCGCTCTGGAAACACCATATATTTT.

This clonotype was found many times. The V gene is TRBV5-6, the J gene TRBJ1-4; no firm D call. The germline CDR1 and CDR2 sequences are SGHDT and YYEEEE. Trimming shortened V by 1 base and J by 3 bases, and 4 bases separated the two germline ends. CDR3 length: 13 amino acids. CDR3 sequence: CASSLFPNEKLFF. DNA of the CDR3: TGTGCCAGCAGCTTGTTCCCTAATGAAAAACTGTTTTTT.

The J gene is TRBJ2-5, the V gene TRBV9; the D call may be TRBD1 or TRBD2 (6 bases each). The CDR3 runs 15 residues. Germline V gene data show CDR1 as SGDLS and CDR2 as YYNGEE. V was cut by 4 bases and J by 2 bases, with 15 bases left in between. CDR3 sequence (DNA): TGTGCCAGCAGCACCACGGGGGCTCAGCAAGAGACCCAGTACTTC. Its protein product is CASSTTGAQQETQYF.

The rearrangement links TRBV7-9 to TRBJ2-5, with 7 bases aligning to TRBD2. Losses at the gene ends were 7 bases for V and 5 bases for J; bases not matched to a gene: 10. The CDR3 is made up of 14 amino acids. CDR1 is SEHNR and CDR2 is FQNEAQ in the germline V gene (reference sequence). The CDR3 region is CASTPGAGWETQYF. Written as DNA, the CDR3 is TGTGCCAGCACCCCAGGAGCGGGGTGGGAGACCCAGTACTTC.

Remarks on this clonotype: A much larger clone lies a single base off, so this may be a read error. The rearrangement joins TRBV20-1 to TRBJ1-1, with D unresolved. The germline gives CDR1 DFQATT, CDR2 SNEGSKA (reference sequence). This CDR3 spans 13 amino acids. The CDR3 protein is CSARRAANTEAVF. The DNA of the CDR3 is TGCAGTGCTAGGAGGGCAGCGAACACTGAAGCTGTCTTT.

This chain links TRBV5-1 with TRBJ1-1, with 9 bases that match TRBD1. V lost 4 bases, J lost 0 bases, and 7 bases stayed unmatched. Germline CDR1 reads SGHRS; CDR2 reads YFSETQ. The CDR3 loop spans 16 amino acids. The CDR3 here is CASSRTGARMNTEAFF. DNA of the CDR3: TGCGCCAGCAGCAGGACAGGGGCCAGGATGAACACTGAAGCTTTCTTT.

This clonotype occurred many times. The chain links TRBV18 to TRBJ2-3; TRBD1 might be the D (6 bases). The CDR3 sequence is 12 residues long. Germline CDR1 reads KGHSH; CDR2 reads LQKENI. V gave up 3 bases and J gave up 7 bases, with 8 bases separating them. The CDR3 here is CASSPDSHTQYF. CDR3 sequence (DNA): TGTGCCAGCTCACCGGACAGTCATACGCAGTATTTT.

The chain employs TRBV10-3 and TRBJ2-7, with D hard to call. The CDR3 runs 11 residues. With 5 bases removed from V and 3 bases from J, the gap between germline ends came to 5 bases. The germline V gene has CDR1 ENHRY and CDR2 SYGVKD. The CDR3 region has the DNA TGTGCCATCAGTCAAGGCTACGAGCAGTACTTC. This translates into CAISQGYEQYF.

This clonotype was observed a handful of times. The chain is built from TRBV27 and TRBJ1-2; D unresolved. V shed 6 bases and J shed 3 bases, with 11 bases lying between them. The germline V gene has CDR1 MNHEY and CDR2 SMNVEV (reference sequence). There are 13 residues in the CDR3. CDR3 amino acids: CASRRSGDYGYTF. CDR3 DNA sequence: TGTGCCAGCAGGCGGTCCGGGGACTATGGCTACACCTTC.

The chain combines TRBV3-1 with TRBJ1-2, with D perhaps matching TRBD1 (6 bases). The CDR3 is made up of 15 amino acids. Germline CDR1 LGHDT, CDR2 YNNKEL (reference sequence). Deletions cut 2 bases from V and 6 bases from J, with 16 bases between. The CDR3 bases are TGTGCCAGCAGCCAAATTGGGGGGGCGGCACATGGCTACACCTTC. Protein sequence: CASSQIGGAAHGYTF.

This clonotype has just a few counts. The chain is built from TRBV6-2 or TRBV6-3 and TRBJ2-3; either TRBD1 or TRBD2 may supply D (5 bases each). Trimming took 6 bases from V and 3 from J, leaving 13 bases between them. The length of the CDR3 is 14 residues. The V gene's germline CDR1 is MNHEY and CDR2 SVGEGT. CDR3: CASRGRRMTDTQYF. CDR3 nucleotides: TGTGCCAGCAGGGGACGACGGATGACAGATACGCAGTATTTT.

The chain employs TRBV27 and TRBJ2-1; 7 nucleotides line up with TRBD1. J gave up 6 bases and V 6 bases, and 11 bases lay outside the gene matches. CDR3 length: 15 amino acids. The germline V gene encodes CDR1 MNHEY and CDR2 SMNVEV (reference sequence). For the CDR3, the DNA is TGTGCCAGCAGGGACAGGTTTTTAGACCCCAATGAGCAGTTCTTC. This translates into CASRDRFLDPNEQFF.

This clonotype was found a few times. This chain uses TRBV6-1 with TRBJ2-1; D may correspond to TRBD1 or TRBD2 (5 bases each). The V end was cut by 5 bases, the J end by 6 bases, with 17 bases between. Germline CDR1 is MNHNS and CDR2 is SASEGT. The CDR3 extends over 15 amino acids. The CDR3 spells CASSPRRSGGNEQFF. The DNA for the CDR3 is TGTGCCAGCAGTCCCCGAAGGTCTGGGGGCAATGAGCAGTTCTTC.

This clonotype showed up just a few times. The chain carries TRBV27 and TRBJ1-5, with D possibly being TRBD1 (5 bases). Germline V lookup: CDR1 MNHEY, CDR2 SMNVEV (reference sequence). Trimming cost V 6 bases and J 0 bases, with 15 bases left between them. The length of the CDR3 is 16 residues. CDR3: CASSRRGDFSNQPQHF. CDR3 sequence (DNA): TGTGCCAGCAGCCGTCGAGGGGACTTTAGCAATCAGCCCCAGCATTTT.

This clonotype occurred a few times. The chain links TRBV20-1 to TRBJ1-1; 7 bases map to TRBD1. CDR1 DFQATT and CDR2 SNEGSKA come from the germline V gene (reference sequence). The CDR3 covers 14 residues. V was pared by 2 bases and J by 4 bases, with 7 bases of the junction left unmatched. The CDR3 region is CSARKQGMGTEAFF. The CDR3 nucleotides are TGCAGTGCTAGAAAACAGGGGATGGGCACTGAAGCTTTCTTT.

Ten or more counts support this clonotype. CDR3 in DNA: TGTGCCAGCAGTCGACTAGCGGGGGGCAGTAGCAATGAGCAGTTCTTC. Amino acids: CASSRLAGGSSNEQFF. The V call is TRBV6-1, the J call TRBJ2-1; the match to TRBD2 covers 13 bases. Losses at the gene ends were 5 bases for V and 6 bases for J; bases not matched to a gene: 7. CDR3 length: 16 residues. Germline-derived CDR1 and CDR2 are MNHNS and SASEGT.

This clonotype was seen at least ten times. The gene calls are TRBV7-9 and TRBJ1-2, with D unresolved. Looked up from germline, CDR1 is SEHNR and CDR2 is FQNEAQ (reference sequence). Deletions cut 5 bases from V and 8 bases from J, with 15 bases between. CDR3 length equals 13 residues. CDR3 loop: CASSPSPAGGYTF. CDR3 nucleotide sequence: TGTGCCAGCAGCCCGAGTCCGGCCGGGGGCTACACCTTC.

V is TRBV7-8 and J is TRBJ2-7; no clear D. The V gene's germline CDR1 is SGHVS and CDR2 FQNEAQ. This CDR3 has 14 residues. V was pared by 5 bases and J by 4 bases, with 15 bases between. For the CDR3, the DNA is TGTGCCAGCAGCAGCCGCAGAAGTGTTTACGAGCAGTACTTC. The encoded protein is CASSSRRSVYEQYF.

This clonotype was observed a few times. CDR3 sequence reads: CASSLKGRGRSYEQYF. In DNA form, the CDR3 reads TGTGCCAGCAGTTTAAAGGGACGGGGAAGATCCTACGAGCAGTACTTC. The chain uses TRBV28 and TRBJ2-7; D is tentatively TRBD1 or TRBD2 (5 bases each). The germline gives CDR1 MDHEN, CDR2 SYDVKM. V was trimmed by 2 bases and J by 1 base, leaving 15 bases between them. The CDR3 consists of 16 residues.

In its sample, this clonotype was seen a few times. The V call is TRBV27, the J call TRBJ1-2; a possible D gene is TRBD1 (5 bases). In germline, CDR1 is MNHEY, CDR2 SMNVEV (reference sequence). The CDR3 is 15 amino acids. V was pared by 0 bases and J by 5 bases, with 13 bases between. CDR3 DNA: TGTGCCAGCAGTTTATCGGGACCGGGTGGGTATGGCTACACCTTC. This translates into CASSLSGPGGYGYTF.

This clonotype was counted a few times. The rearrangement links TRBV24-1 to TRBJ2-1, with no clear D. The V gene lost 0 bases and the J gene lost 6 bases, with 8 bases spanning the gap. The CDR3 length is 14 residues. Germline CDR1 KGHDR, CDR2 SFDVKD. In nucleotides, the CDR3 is TGTGCCACCAGTGATTTGGATCTTTCCAATGAGCAGTTCTTC. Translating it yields CATSDLDLSNEQFF.

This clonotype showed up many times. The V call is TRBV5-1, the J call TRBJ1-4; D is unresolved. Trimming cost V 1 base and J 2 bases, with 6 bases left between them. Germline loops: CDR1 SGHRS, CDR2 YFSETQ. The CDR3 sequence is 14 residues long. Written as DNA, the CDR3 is TGCGCCAGCAGCTTGAGGACGACTAATGAAAAACTGTTTTTT. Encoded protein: CASSLRTTNEKLFF.

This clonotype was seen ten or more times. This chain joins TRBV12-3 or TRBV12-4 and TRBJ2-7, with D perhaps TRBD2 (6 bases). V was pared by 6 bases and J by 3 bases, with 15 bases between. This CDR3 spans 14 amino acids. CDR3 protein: CASRNSGGDYEQYF. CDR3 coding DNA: TGTGCCAGCAGAAATAGCGGAGGCGACTACGAGCAGTACTTC.